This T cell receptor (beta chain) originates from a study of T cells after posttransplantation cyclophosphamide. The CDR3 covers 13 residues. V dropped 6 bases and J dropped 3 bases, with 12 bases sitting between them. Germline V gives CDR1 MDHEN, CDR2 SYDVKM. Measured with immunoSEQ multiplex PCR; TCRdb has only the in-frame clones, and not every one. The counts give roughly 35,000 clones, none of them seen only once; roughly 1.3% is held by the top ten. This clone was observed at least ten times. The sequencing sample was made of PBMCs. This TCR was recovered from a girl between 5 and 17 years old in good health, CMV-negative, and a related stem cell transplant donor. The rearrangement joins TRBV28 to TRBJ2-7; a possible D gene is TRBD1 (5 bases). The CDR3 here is CASRQTDNYEQYF. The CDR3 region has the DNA TGTGCCAGCAGGCAGACGGACAACTACGAGCAGTACTTC.